These 32 T cell receptor beta chains came from one sample sequenced in a study of shared clonotypes between healthy human individuals. Sequencing used immunoSEQ multiplex PCR; TCRdb keeps in-frame clones, though not all of them. The data hold 330,000 or so clones, with around 67% observed a single time. The material sequenced was memory CD4+ T cells sorted from blood. Subset defined: CD45RA-negative fraction. These TCRs come from a man under 40 in good health.

The V call is TRBV18, the J call TRBJ2-1; D gene unclear. Germline CDR1 is KGHSH and CDR2 is LQKENI. The CDR3 is made up of 13 amino acids. V was cut by 1 base and J by 5 bases, with 6 bases left in between. CDR3 loop: CASSPQTDNEQFF. CDR3 nucleotides: TGTGCCAGCTCACCACAAACAGACAATGAGCAGTTCTTC. Full variable domain (missing parts from reference TRBV18 and TRBJ2-1): NAGVMQNPRHLVRRRGQEARLRCSPMKGHSHVYWYRQLPEEGLKFMVYLQKENIIDESGMPKERFSAEFPKEGPSILRIQQVVRGDSAAYFCASSPQTDNEQFFGPGTRLTVL.

This clone has just one count. CDR3 in amino acids: CASSIAQRTDTQYF. The DNA of the CDR3 is TGTGCCAGTAGTATCGCCCAGAGAACAGATACGCAGTATTTT. The gene calls are TRBV19 and TRBJ2-3; D is unresolved. V lost 3 bases to trimming and J lost 3 bases, with 10 bases between them. Germline CDR1 is LNHDA and CDR2 is SQIVND (reference sequence). This CDR3 is built from 14 residues.

This clone was seen a few times. The J gene is TRBJ2-7, the V gene TRBV29-1, with 8 bases lining up with TRBD2. The J segment lost 1 base and the V segment lost 4 bases, leaving 9 bases of the junction unmatched. This CDR3 has 15 amino acids. CDR1 is SQVTM, CDR2 ANQGSEA, per germline. The CDR3 bases are TGCAGCGTTGCACCGGGACTAGAAGGGTCCTACGAGCAGTACTTC. Translated: CSVAPGLEGSYEQYF.

The rearrangement links TRBV28 to TRBJ1-1; TRBD1 matches at 10 bases. The germline CDR1 and CDR2 sequences are MDHEN and SYDVKM. This CDR3 region has 14 residues. The V and J ends lost 7 bases and 5 bases, in that order; junction bases with no gene match: 7. CDR3 sequence: CASTKTGGLTEAFF. DNA of the CDR3: TGTGCCAGCACTAAGACAGGGGGCCTAACTGAAGCTTTCTTT.

The chain couples TRBV2 to TRBJ1-3; D gene uncertain. CDR3 length equals 16 residues. Germline V CDR1 and CDR2: SNHLY, FYNNEI. V was clipped by 4 bases and J by 2 bases, with 15 bases between them. This CDR3 reads CASSGDMAPAGNTIYF. In nucleotides, the CDR3 is TGTGCCAGCAGTGGGGATATGGCCCCGGCTGGAAACACCATATATTTT.

Ten or more counts support this clone. The V and J genes are TRBV6-6 and TRBJ2-4; TRBD1 agrees at 7 bases. The V and J ends lost 5 bases and 4 bases, in that order; junction bases with no gene match: 11. The CDR3 extends over 16 amino acids. Germline V gives CDR1 MNHNY, CDR2 SVGAGI (reference sequence). The CDR3 nucleotides are TGTGCCAGCAGTCCCCGGGACAGAGATTTAAAAAACATTCAGTACTTC. Its protein product is CASSPRDRDLKNIQYF.

The table lists this clone with a count of one. The chain is built from TRBV7-3 and TRBJ2-7; 9 bases line up with TRBD1. CDR3 length equals 16 residues. CDR1 and CDR2 from the germline V gene are SGHTA and FQGTGA. The V gene end was trimmed by 2 bases and the J gene end by 1 base; junction bases not matched to a gene: 6. The CDR3 sequence: CASSLFEDRGSYEQYF. The CDR3 nucleotides are TGTGCCAGCAGCTTATTCGAGGACAGGGGATCCTACGAGCAGTACTTC.

V usage is TRBV11-2 and J usage is TRBJ2-1, with D possibly TRBD2 on 6 matching bases. The V and J ends lost 1 base and 7 bases respectively, with 17 bases between them. The CDR3 has 16 residues. In germline, CDR1 is SGHAT, CDR2 FQNNGV. For the CDR3, the DNA is TGTGCCAGCAGCTTAGTCACCGGGAGAACGGATAATGAGCAGTTCTTC. It yields the protein CASSLVTGRTDNEQFF.

The chain is built from TRBV11-2 and TRBJ1-4, with 8 bases aligning to TRBD1. Germline CDR1 and CDR2: SGHAT and FQNNGV. This CDR3 region has 13 residues. Unmatched junction bases numbered 4, after V lost 1 base and J lost 12 bases. CDR3 in amino acids: CASSLGTGRELFF. In nucleotides, the CDR3 is TGTGCCAGCAGCTTAGGGACAGGGAGAGAACTGTTTTTT.

The chain employs TRBV2 and TRBJ2-1; weak D call: TRBD1 (6 bases). Trimming shortened V by 2 bases and J by 12 bases, and 23 bases separated the two germline ends. Germline lookup yields CDR1 SNHLY and CDR2 FYNNEI. The CDR3 consists of 16 residues. The CDR3: CASSELAGAFSSGQFF. CDR3 nucleotide sequence: TGTGCCAGCAGTGAACTGGCAGGGGCCTTCTCGAGCGGGCAGTTCTTC.

This clone was observed a single time. This sequence joins TRBV6-1 and TRBJ2-6; D is ambiguous. Germline V gene data show CDR1 as MNHNS and CDR2 as SASEGT. The length of the CDR3 is 21 residues. The V end was cut by 2 bases, the J end by 4 bases, with 27 bases between. The CDR3: CASSERVLVATLSRGANVLTF. DNA of the CDR3: TGTGCCAGCAGTGAAAGGGTTTTGGTAGCTACTTTGTCGCGCGGGGCCAACGTCCTGACTTTC.

The V and J genes are TRBV27 and TRBJ2-5; 7 bases are a match to TRBD1. CDR3 length: 15 residues. Germline V gives CDR1 MNHEY, CDR2 SMNVEV (reference sequence). V shed 4 bases and J 2 bases; nucleotides not matched to a gene: 7. In DNA form, the CDR3 reads TGTGCCAGCAGTTCGAGGTTCAGGGGGCAAGAGACCCAGTACTTC. The encoded protein is CASSSRFRGQETQYF.

By share, this clone counts as medium-sized. The rearrangement joins TRBV7-9 to TRBJ1-1; tentatively, D is TRBD1 (5 bases). From germline, CDR1 is SEHNR and CDR2 FQNEAQ (reference sequence). The CDR3 length is 13 residues. The ends were cut back, 5 bases at V and 7 bases at J, with 14 bases in the middle. CDR3 protein: CASSQIRDGEAFF. The CDR3 DNA reads as TGTGCCAGCAGCCAAATCCGGGACGGTGAAGCTTTCTTT.

About this clone itself: Different DNA sequences within this sample yield the same CDR3. The V and J genes are TRBV19 and TRBJ2-7; TRBD1 might be the D (6 bases). There are 14 residues in the CDR3. V was cut by 8 bases and J by 2 bases, with 16 bases left in between. The germline gives CDR1 LNHDA, CDR2 SQIVND (reference sequence). CDR3 bases: TGTGCCAGTTCAACCGGGACACCACCCTACGAGCAGTACTTC. Its translation: CASSTGTPPYEQYF.

The CDR3 loop reads CASSQAYRFPNTGELFF. CDR3 bases: TGTGCCAGCAGCCAAGCCTATCGGTTTCCGAACACCGGGGAGCTGTTTTTT. The gene calls are TRBV14 and TRBJ2-2; D is uncertain. This CDR3 has 17 amino acids. V lost 1 base and J 0 bases, leaving 12 bases between the germline ends. Germline CDR1 reads SGHDN; CDR2 reads FVKESK.

About this clone: This may arise from a read error, as a much more abundant clone is one base away. At the DNA level, this CDR3 is encoded by other sequences in the same sample as well. The chain couples TRBV5-1 to TRBJ2-3; D gene ambiguous. Germline V gene sequence: CDR1 SGHRS, CDR2 YFSETQ. The CDR3 length is 13 residues. The V end lost 0 bases, the J end lost 1 base, and 3 bases lay between the germline ends. The chain's CDR3 is CASSLEGTDTQYF. In DNA, the CDR3 is TGCGCCAGCAGCTTGGAGGGCACAGATACGCAGTATTTT.

The rearrangement uses TRBV11-1 and TRBJ2-7; TRBD2 agrees at 11 bases. With V trimmed by 2 bases and J by 6 bases, 9 bases remained unmatched. The CDR3 extends over 16 amino acids. Looked up from germline, CDR1 is SGHAT and CDR2 is FQDESV (reference sequence). Written as DNA, the CDR3 is TGTGCCAGCAGCTTAAGGACCGGGACTAGCGGTGCCGAGCAGTACTTC. Translated: CASSLRTGTSGAEQYF.

The chain is built from TRBV2 and TRBJ2-7; D may match TRBD1 or TRBD2 (5 bases each). This CDR3 is built from 14 residues. CDR1 and CDR2 from the germline V gene are SNHLY and FYNNEI. Between the trimmed V and J ends, which lost 3 bases and 4 bases, there was a span of 13 bases. The CDR3 protein is CASSERVGVYEQYF. CDR3 DNA sequence: TGTGCCAGCAGTGAGAGGGTAGGGGTGTACGAGCAGTACTTC. Full variable domain (outside the CDR3, taken from reference TRBV2 and TRBJ2-7): EPEVTQTPSHQVTQMGQEVILRCVPISNHLYFYWYRQILGQKVEFLVSFYNNEISEKSEIFDDQFSVERPDGSNFTLKIRSTKLEDSAMYFCASSERVGVYEQYFGPGTRLTVT.

J is TRBJ2-4 and V is TRBV19; D uncertain. This CDR3 contains 13 residues. Germline CDR1 is LNHDA and CDR2 is SQIVND (reference sequence). V was trimmed by 1 base and J by 8 bases, leaving 9 bases between them. The CDR3 DNA reads TGTGCCAGTAGTATAGCTTTCCGGGACATTCAGTACTTC. Its translation: CASSIAFRDIQYF.

CDR3 amino acids: CASSLAGTGQGREKLFF. Here the CDR3 DNA reads TGTGCCAGCAGCTTAGCGGGGACTGGACAGGGCCGCGAAAAACTGTTTTTT. The V call is TRBV7-2, the J call TRBJ1-4; TRBD1 matches 8 bases. Germline CDR1 and CDR2: SGHTA and FQGNSA. V was clipped by 0 bases and J by 8 bases; unmatched bases: 11. The CDR3 length is 17 residues.

Ten or more counts support this clone. The genes are TRBV28 and TRBJ1-4; 7 bases are a match to TRBD1. The germline V gene has CDR1 MDHEN and CDR2 SYDVKM. Trimming took 5 bases from V and 2 from J; bases not matched to a gene: 2. The length of the CDR3 is 14 residues. The CDR3 coding sequence is TGTGCCAGCAGTACAGGGGTGACTAATGAAAAACTGTTTTTT. This codes for CASSTGVTNEKLFF.

The table lists this clone with a few counts. J is TRBJ1-3 and V is TRBV2, with D uncertain. CDR1 and CDR2 from the germline V gene are SNHLY and FYNNEI. CDR3 length equals 13 residues. Trimming took off 7 bases at V and 1 base at J, with 8 bases between the two ends. CDR3 loop: CASKPLSGNTIYF. The CDR3 bases are TGTGCCAGCAAGCCACTGTCTGGAAACACCATATATTTT.

The chain uses TRBV30 and TRBJ2-1; 10 nucleotides line up with TRBD2. Germline V CDR1 and CDR2: GTSNPN, SVGIG (reference sequence). V lost 1 base, J lost 5 bases, and 11 bases stayed unmatched. The CDR3 consists of 17 residues. The CDR3 DNA sequence: TGTGCCTGGAGTGCAAGCGGGAGGGCCGGCACTGACAATGAGCAGTTCTTC. Translating gives CAWSASGRAGTDNEQFF.

On this clone itself: Within the sample, other DNA sequences also encode this same CDR3. The chain recombines TRBV6-1 with TRBJ1-4, with TRBD1 matching 7 bases. After removal of 6 bases from V and 2 bases from J, the junction contained 3 bases not matched to a gene. CDR1 and CDR2 from the germline V gene are MNHNS and SASEGT. The CDR3 length is 14 residues. The chain's CDR3 is CASSQGGTNEKLFF. Here the CDR3 DNA reads TGTGCCAGCAGCCAGGGGGGCACTAATGAAAAACTGTTTTTT.

This chain uses TRBV18 with TRBJ2-1; D could derive from TRBD1 or TRBD2 (5 bases each). The V gene lost 6 bases and the J gene lost 6 bases, with 15 bases spanning the gap. The CDR3 length is 14 residues. The germline gives CDR1 KGHSH, CDR2 LQKENI. The CDR3 sequence is CASSGTLGTNEQFF. The CDR3 DNA sequence: TGTGCCAGCTCCGGGACCCTGGGGACCAATGAGCAGTTCTTC.

This sequence joins TRBV7-2 and TRBJ1-5; D gene ambiguous. V was shortened by 1 base and J by 2 bases, with 9 bases between the two germline ends. CDR1 and CDR2 (germline): SGHTA, FQGNSA. CDR3 length equals 15 residues. The DNA for the CDR3 is TGTGCCAGCAGCTTAGACCGCCAGCGCAATCAGCCCCAGCATTTT. This translates into CASSLDRQRNQPQHF.

V is TRBV5-1 and J is TRBJ1-1; D not resolved. This CDR3 has 13 residues. The germline V gene encodes CDR1 SGHRS and CDR2 YFSETQ. Trimming took off 1 base at V and 3 bases at J, with 7 bases between the two ends. The CDR3 loop reads CASSLRTDTEAFF. DNA for the CDR3: TGCGCCAGCAGCTTGCGAACGGACACTGAAGCTTTCTTT.

The chain combines TRBV6-5 with TRBJ1-5; D possibly corresponds to TRBD1 (6 bases). Germline loops: CDR1 MNHEY, CDR2 SVGAGI. The V gene lost 6 bases and the J gene lost 1 base, with 13 bases spanning the gap. This CDR3 has 15 residues. CDR3: CASRPVRGSNQPQHF. DNA for the CDR3: TGTGCCAGCAGACCCGTTAGGGGGAGCAATCAGCCCCAGCATTTT.

The V and J genes are TRBV6-6 and TRBJ1-2; a possible D gene is TRBD1 (6 bases). The CDR3 consists of 15 residues. The V end lost 5 bases, the J end lost 7 bases, and 20 bases lay between the germline ends. CDR1 and CDR2 (germline): MNHNY, SVGAGI (reference sequence). In DNA, the CDR3 is TGTGCCAGCAGTCCAGGGGACATTCGACCGGGTGGCTACACCTTC. Its protein product is CASSPGDIRPGGYTF.

V is TRBV18 and J is TRBJ2-2, with D tentatively TRBD2 (5 bases). Trimming removed 2 bases at V and 3 bases at J, with 7 bases between. This CDR3 comprises 14 residues. Germline lookup yields CDR1 KGHSH and CDR2 LQKENI. CDR3 in DNA: TGTGCCAGCTCACCAGCAGCGGACACCGGGGAGCTGTTTTTT. Its protein is CASSPAADTGELFF.

This clone was detected only a few times. The chain joins TRBV30 to TRBJ1-4, with D uncertain. The CDR3 length is 13 residues. V was cut by 2 bases and J by 6 bases, with 10 bases left in between. Germline lookup yields CDR1 GTSNPN and CDR2 SVGIG (reference sequence). The CDR3 region is CAWSSGSDEKLFF. In DNA, the CDR3 is TGTGCCTGGAGTTCCGGGTCAGATGAAAAACTGTTTTTT.

The gene calls are TRBV27 and TRBJ2-3; maybe TRBD1 (6 bases). Germline CDR1 and CDR2: MNHEY and SMNVEV (reference sequence). V was clipped by 3 bases and J by 2 bases, with 9 bases between them. The CDR3 runs to 14 residues. CDR3 residues: CASSFPGDTDTQYF. The CDR3 DNA is TGTGCCAGCAGTTTCCCAGGGGACACAGATACGCAGTATTTT.